These T cell receptor beta chains were read from a single sample in a study of blood T cell repertoires in COVID-19. TCRdb's table, derived via immunoSEQ multiplex PCR, lists solely in-frame clones and lacks some. The sample has about 160,000 clones, approximately 90% seen once. Sequenced input: peripheral blood. Source of these receptors: a woman aged 65 to 85 with COVID-19, enrolled during active disease. The CDR3 runs from the conserved cysteine through the conserved F or W. A D gene is named only where the DNA matches it firmly. Size is omitted from some rows. Given values are once, few, many or a class for expanded clones.

j_call d_call clone_size v_call cdr3_aa cdr3_nt
TRBJ2-1 TRBD2 - TRBV27 CASSFKGASGGTLINEQFF TGTGCCAGCAGTTTCAAAGGGGCTAGCGGGGGGACCCTCATCAATGAGCAGTTCTTC
TRBJ2-7 TRBD1 - TRBV18 CASSTGYEQYF TGTGCCAGCTCGACAGGGTACGAGCAGTACTTC
TRBJ2-2 TRBD2 - TRBV28 CASSRAGGSTGELFF TGTGCCAGCAGTCGAGCGGGGGGGAGCACCGGGGAGCTGTTTTTT
TRBJ1-5 TRBD1 once TRBV5-1 CASSPGQGARQPQHF TGCGCCAGCAGCCCGGGACAGGGGGCGCGTCAGCCCCAGCATTTT
TRBJ1-5 TRBD1 - TRBV10-3 CAIGGGQGGIQPQHF TGTGCCATCGGAGGGGGACAGGGGGGCATTCAGCCCCAGCATTTT
TRBJ2-1 TRBD1 once TRBV7-9 CASSPLTGGILDEQFF TGTGCCAGCAGCCCGCTGACAGGGGGAATCCTCGATGAGCAGTTCTTC
TRBJ1-2 - - TRBV19 CASSNQGIANYGYTF TGTGCCAGTAGTAACCAGGGGATCGCTAACTATGGCTACACCTTC
TRBJ1-6 - - TRBV3-1/TRBV3-2 CASSQSNSPLHF TGTGCCAGCAGCCAATCGAATTCACCCCTCCACTTT
TRBJ2-1 TRBD1 - TRBV15 CATSRGQGYNEQFF TGTGCCACCAGCAGAGGACAGGGGTACAATGAGCAGTTCTTC
TRBJ1-4 TRBD1 - TRBV6-5 CASSLQGAGEKLFF TGTGCCAGCAGCCTCCAGGGGGCTGGTGAAAAACTGTTTTTT
TRBJ1-2 - - TRBV15 CATSRERGVGYGYTF TGTGCCACCAGCAGAGAGCGGGGAGTCGGCTATGGCTACACCTTC
TRBJ1-1 TRBD1 - TRBV7-9 CASSFGDRANTEAFF TGTGCCAGCAGCTTCGGGGACAGGGCGAACACTGAAGCTTTCTTT
TRBJ2-5 TRBD2 - TRBV9 CASSVAPGTSGETQYF TGTGCCAGCAGCGTAGCCCCCGGGACTAGCGGGGAGACCCAGTACTTC
TRBJ2-2 TRBD2 once TRBV11-2 CASSFGGGDTGELFF TGTGCCAGCAGCTTTGGCGGGGGGGATACCGGGGAGCTGTTTTTT
TRBJ1-2 - - TRBV7-2 CASSRTGDYGYTF TGTGCCAGCAGCCGAACGGGTGACTATGGCTACACCTTC
TRBJ2-1 TRBD2 - TRBV7-3 CASSLSGGLYNEQFF TGTGCCAGCAGCTTAAGCGGGGGGTTGTACAATGAGCAGTTCTTC
TRBJ2-7 - - TRBV7-2 CASSLAHSSYEQYF TGTGCCAGCAGCTTAGCTCACAGCTCCTACGAGCAGTACTTC
TRBJ1-1 - - TRBV18 CASSPRGPGTPFATEAFF TGTGCCAGCTCACCTAGGGGCCCCGGGACACCGTTTGCCACTGAAGCTTTCTTT
TRBJ1-6 - - TRBV4-1 CASSQDVPSGNSPLHF TGCGCCAGCAGCCAAGATGTGCCCTCGGGTAATTCACCCCTCCACTTT
TRBJ2-1 TRBD2 - TRBV11-3 CASSPRTSGSIWDEQFF TGTGCCAGCAGCCCACGCACTAGCGGGTCCATTTGGGATGAGCAGTTCTTC
TRBJ1-1 TRBD1 - TRBV5-1 CASSKIPGQGPEAFF TGCGCCAGCAGTAAAATACCGGGACAGGGGCCTGAAGCTTTCTTT
TRBJ1-5 - few TRBV6-4 CASSDSSTSNQPQHF TGTGCCAGCAGTGACTCATCTACTAGCAATCAGCCCCAGCATTTT
TRBJ1-4 TRBD1 - TRBV3-1/TRBV3-2 CASSRDSPTATNEKLFF TGTGCCAGCAGTCGGGACAGCCCTACGGCAACTAATGAAAAACTGTTTTTT